These 21 T cell receptor beta chains share one sample of origin, sequenced in a study of blood T cell repertoires in COVID-19. Generated by immunoSEQ multiplex PCR, the TCRdb table keeps only in-frame clones and is missing some. The sample records roughly 200,000 clones, 82% being singletons. Sequencing used peripheral blood. These receptors all stem from a woman over 75 with COVID-19, enrolled during active disease.

This chain connects TRBV10-3 to TRBJ1-2, with a weak D call TRBD1 (5 bases). CDR3 length equals 14 residues. V lost 2 bases, J lost 8 bases, and 15 bases lay in between. Germline V gene lookup returns CDR1 ENHRY and CDR2 SYGVKD. The CDR3 DNA sequence: TGTGCCATCAGTGAGGCAGGGCCTCCTGGGGGCTACACCTTC. Its translation is CAISEAGPPGGYTF.

V usage is TRBV11-2 and J usage is TRBJ1-5; D remains ambiguous. The ends were cut back, 1 base at V and 5 bases at J, with 6 bases in the middle. The CDR3 is 13 residues long. The V gene's germline CDR1 is SGHAT and CDR2 FQNNGV. CDR3 residues: CASSLGLDQPQHF. The CDR3 DNA follows: TGTGCCAGCAGCTTAGGGCTAGATCAGCCCCAGCATTTT.

V gene TRBV24-1 combines with J gene TRBJ1-2; D possibly corresponds to TRBD1 (5 bases). Germline-derived CDR1 and CDR2 are KGHDR and SFDVKD. The CDR3 length is 14 residues. The V and J ends lost 10 bases and 8 bases respectively, with 22 bases between them. The CDR3 region has the DNA TGTGCCACTCGGCCCAAGACGGGGGGGAAAGGCTACACCTTC. Encoded protein: CATRPKTGGKGYTF.

This chain links TRBV30 with TRBJ2-7, with D possibly being TRBD2 (6 bases). This CDR3 has 15 amino acids. V shed 2 bases and J shed 2 bases, with 16 bases lying between them. Germline CDR1 GTSNPN, CDR2 SVGIG (reference sequence). The CDR3 reads CAWSRGGLDPYEQYF. The DNA for the CDR3 is TGTGCCTGGAGTCGTGGAGGGCTAGATCCCTACGAGCAGTACTTC.

This sequence joins TRBV3-1 (or the pseudogene TRBV3-2) and TRBJ1-2; 7 bases are shared with TRBD1. Looked up from germline, CDR1 is LGHDT and CDR2 is YNNKEL (reference sequence). There are 15 residues in the CDR3. Trimming took 2 bases from V and 5 from J; bases not matched to a gene: 8. CDR3 region: CASSQLKGAAYGYTF. CDR3 in DNA: TGTGCCAGCAGCCAATTAAAGGGGGCCGCTTATGGCTACACCTTC.

This chain connects TRBV5-1 to TRBJ1-1; TRBD1 is a possible D gene (6 bases). Per germline, CDR1 SGHRS and CDR2 YFSETQ. The V end lost 6 bases, the J end lost 0 bases, and 15 bases lay between the germline ends. The CDR3 has 15 residues. The DNA of the CDR3 is TGCGCCAGCACCCAGGGGCAGGGTATGAACACTGAAGCTTTCTTT. It encodes CASTQGQGMNTEAFF.

This chain uses TRBV6-2 or TRBV6-3 with TRBJ2-7; 10 bases fit TRBD1. The CDR3 is 17 amino acids. The germline gives CDR1 MNHEY, CDR2 SVGEGT. V lost 6 bases, J lost 0 bases, and 11 bases stayed unmatched. CDR3 loop: CASSPSTGTGVSYEQYF. CDR3 nucleotides: TGTGCCAGCAGCCCCTCGACAGGGACAGGGGTCTCCTACGAGCAGTACTTC.

This clone was seen once. The chain recombines TRBV29-1 with TRBJ1-2, with a weak D call TRBD1 (6 bases). The CDR3 contains 12 residues. The germline CDR1 and CDR2 sequences are SQVTM and ANQGSEA. V was clipped by 4 bases and J by 7 bases, with 13 bases between them. In DNA form, the CDR3 reads TGCAGCGTTGGCTGGGGGCGGAGTGGCTACACCTTC. Amino acids: CSVGWGRSGYTF.

The count of this clone is one. The V call is TRBV28, the J call TRBJ1-1; 7 positions agree with TRBD1. The germline CDR1 and CDR2 sequences are MDHEN and SYDVKM. CDR3 length equals 14 residues. V trimming: 6 bases; J trimming: 3 bases; junction bases outside the gene matches: 7. CDR3 coding DNA: TGTGCCAGCAGATCGGGACAGCCCCACACTGAAGCTTTCTTT. It translates to CASRSGQPHTEAFF.

This chain joins TRBV5-6 and TRBJ1-2, with D unresolved. Germline CDR1 reads SGHDT; CDR2 reads YYEEEE. V was pared by 0 bases and J by 4 bases, with 16 bases between. CDR3 size: 16 residues. The CDR3 region is CASSLVPGVKSYGYTF. CDR3 in DNA: TGTGCCAGCAGCTTGGTCCCCGGGGTAAAAAGCTATGGCTACACCTTC.

The CDR3 DNA reads TGTGCCAGCAGCTCCCCGGGAGGCACCATATATTTT. It yields the protein CASSSPGGTIYF. The chain recombines TRBV11-2 with TRBJ1-3; D gene ambiguous. Germline lookup yields CDR1 SGHAT and CDR2 FQNNGV. This CDR3 comprises 12 residues. V gave up 4 bases and J gave up 9 bases, with 10 bases separating them. Together with reference TRBV11-2 and TRBJ1-3, the CDR3 gives the full variable domain: EAGVAQSPRYKIIEKRQSVAFWCNPISGHATLYWYQQILGQGPKLLIQFQNNGVVDDSQLPKDRFSAERLKGVDSTLKIQPAKLEDSAVYLCASSSPGGTIYFGEGSWLTVV.

For this clone: Other nucleotide sequences from this sample produce the same CDR3. The rearrangement uses TRBV30 and TRBJ1-3; the D gene is possibly TRBD1 (5 bases). CDR1 is GTSNPN and CDR2 is SVGIG in the germline V gene (reference sequence). The CDR3 runs 13 residues. V lost 5 bases to trimming and J lost 0 bases, with 8 bases between them. CDR3 nucleotide sequence: TGTGCCTGGGGGACGGGCTCTGGAAACACCATATATTTT. Translated: CAWGTGSGNTIYF.

The chain combines TRBV6-5 with TRBJ1-2; 10 positions match TRBD1. The CDR3 is made up of 14 amino acids. Germline V gene sequence: CDR1 MNHEY, CDR2 SVGAGI. The J segment lost 5 bases and the V segment lost 2 bases, leaving 2 bases of the junction unmatched. CDR3 loop: CASSYQGQGYGYTF. The CDR3 DNA reads as TGTGCCAGCAGTTACCAGGGACAGGGGTATGGCTACACCTTC.

The chain is built from TRBV6-5 and TRBJ2-7; 7 bases match TRBD1. The length of the CDR3 is 14 residues. With 8 bases clipped from V and 0 bases from J, the junction kept 7 bases outside the gene matches. The germline V gene encodes CDR1 MNHEY and CDR2 SVGAGI. DNA of the CDR3: TGTGCCAGCGGGGACAGATCAACCTCCTACGAGCAGTACTTC. As protein: CASGDRSTSYEQYF.

This chain connects TRBV24-1 to TRBJ2-3; D uncertain. V gave up 1 base and J gave up 7 bases, with 2 bases separating them. The CDR3 is 11 amino acids. In germline, CDR1 is KGHDR, CDR2 SFDVKD. CDR3 in amino acids: CATSDFYTQYF. CDR3 DNA sequence: TGTGCCACCAGTGATTTCTATACGCAGTATTTT.

The V gene is TRBV4-3, the J gene TRBJ1-4; 12 bases fit TRBD1. V lost 4 bases and J lost 6; bases outside the gene matches: 12. The CDR3 runs to 18 residues. Looked up from germline, CDR1 is LGHNA and CDR2 is YSLEER. The CDR3 coding sequence is TGCGCCAGCAGCCGAACCGGGACAGGGGGCGTGGGGCATGAAAAACTGTTTTTT. It is translated as CASSRTGTGGVGHEKLFF.

The genes are TRBV23-1 and TRBJ1-1, with D tentatively TRBD1 (5 bases). TRBV23-1 is placed among ORFs of uncertain function. This CDR3 is 14 amino acids long. V was trimmed by 5 bases and J by 4 bases, leaving 14 bases between them. CDR3 in DNA: TGCGCCAGCAGTTCAATCGGAGGGGTCACTGAAGCTTTCTTT. Its translation: CASSSIGGVTEAFF.

The chain carries TRBV6-5 and TRBJ1-6; D not certain. CDR1 and CDR2 (germline): MNHEY, SVGAGI. V shed 6 bases and J shed 0 bases, with 6 bases lying between them. The CDR3 spans 14 residues. The CDR3 protein is CASSGSSYNSPLHF. CDR3 DNA sequence: TGTGCCAGCAGCGGTAGCTCCTATAATTCACCCCTCCACTTT.

The genes are TRBV5-6 and TRBJ1-3, with 8 positions matching TRBD1. The CDR3 extends over 15 amino acids. The ends lost 2 bases at V and 2 bases at J; junction bases unmatched: 3. CDR1 SGHDT and CDR2 YYEEEE come from the germline V gene. The CDR3 DNA reads TGTGCCAGCAGCTTAGGACAGGGAGCTGGAAACACCATATATTTT. It is translated as CASSLGQGAGNTIYF.

This chain joins TRBV30 and TRBJ1-5; 8 nucleotides line up with TRBD1. CDR1 and CDR2 (germline): GTSNPN, SVGIG (reference sequence). The CDR3 covers 15 residues. After removal of 2 bases from V and 6 bases from J, the junction contained 9 bases not matched to a gene. CDR3 sequence reads: CAWSPRGTGGQPQHF. In nucleotides, the CDR3 is TGTGCCTGGAGTCCCCGGGGGACAGGCGGTCAGCCCCAGCATTTT. Using reference TRBV30 and TRBJ1-5 for the parts outside the CDR3, the full variable domain is SQTIHQWPATLVQPVGSPLSLECTVEGTSNPNLYWYRQAAGRGLQLLFYSVGIGQISSEVPQNLSASRPQDRQFILSSKKLLLSDSGFYLCAWSPRGTGGQPQHFGDGTRLSIL.

The chain employs TRBV28 and TRBJ2-1; no clear D gene. The CDR3 runs to 13 residues. Trimming cost V 7 bases and J 0 bases, with 7 bases left between them. CDR1 and CDR2 from the germline V gene are MDHEN and SYDVKM. CDR3 nucleotides: TGTGCCAGCATCCGCAGCTCCTACAATGAGCAGTTCTTC. This encodes CASIRSSYNEQFF.